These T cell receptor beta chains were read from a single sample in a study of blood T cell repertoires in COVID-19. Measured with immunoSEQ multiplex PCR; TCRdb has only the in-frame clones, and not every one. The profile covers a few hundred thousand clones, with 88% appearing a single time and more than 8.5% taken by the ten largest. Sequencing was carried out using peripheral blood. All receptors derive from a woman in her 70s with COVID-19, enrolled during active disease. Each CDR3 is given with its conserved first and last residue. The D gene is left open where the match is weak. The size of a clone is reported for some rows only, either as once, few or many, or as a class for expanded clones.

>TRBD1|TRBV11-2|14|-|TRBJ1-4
CASSLGQGVSKLFF
TGTGCCAGCAGCTTAGGACAGGGAGTTTCAAAACTGTTTTTT
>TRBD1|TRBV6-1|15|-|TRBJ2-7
CASSEVGQGAYEQYF
TGTGCCAGCAGTGAAGTGGGACAGGGTGCCTACGAGCAGTACTTC
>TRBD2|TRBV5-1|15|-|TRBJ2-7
CASSLELAGVYEQYF
TGCGCCAGCAGCTTGGAACTAGCGGGAGTCTACGAGCAGTACTTC
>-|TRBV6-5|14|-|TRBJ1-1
CASNPGSGDTEAFF
TGTGCCAGCAATCCGGGAAGCGGGGACACTGAAGCTTTCTTT
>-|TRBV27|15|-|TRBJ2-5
CASSFGGRVIETQYF
TGTGCCAGCAGTTTTGGGGGCCGTGTTATCGAGACCCAGTACTTC
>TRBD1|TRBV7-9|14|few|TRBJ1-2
CASSPPGQGDGYTF
TGTGCCAGCAGCCCCCCGGGACAGGGAGACGGCTACACCTTC
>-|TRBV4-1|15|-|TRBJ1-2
CASSQDLGVNYGYTF
TGCGCCAGCAGCCAAGATCTCGGGGTGAACTATGGCTACACCTTC
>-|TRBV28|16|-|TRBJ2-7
CASSLSGQGSFDEQYF
TGTGCCAGCAGTTTATCGGGTCAGGGCTCTTTCGACGAGCAGTACTTC
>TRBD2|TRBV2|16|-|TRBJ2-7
CASSLQAGERLVEQYF
TGTGCCAGCTCTCTCCAGGCGGGGGAAAGGTTAGTCGAGCAGTACTTC
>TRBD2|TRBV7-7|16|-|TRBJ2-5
CASSLYPGLGGETQYF
TGTGCTAGCAGCTTATACCCGGGACTAGGAGGGGAGACCCAGTACTTC
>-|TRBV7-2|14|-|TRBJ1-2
CASSRGGYVHGYTF
TGTGCCAGCAGTAGGGGGGGCTACGTCCATGGCTACACCTTC
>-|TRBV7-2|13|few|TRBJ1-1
CASSLERDTEAFF
TGTGCCAGCAGCTTAGAACGGGACACTGAAGCTTTCTTT
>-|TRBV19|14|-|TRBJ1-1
CASADGGVGTEAFF
TGCGCCAGTGCGGATGGAGGGGTCGGCACTGAAGCTTTCTTT